The T cell receptor (beta chain) described here comes from a study of T cell clonality in common variable immunodeficiency. General study points: Reportedly, TCR beta sequences from common variable immunodeficiency showed fewer deletions and N-nucleotide insertions. Shared TCRbeta clones were fewer between CVID subjects than controls.

This clone was seen a handful of times. What it binds is unknown. The missing CDR3 end, 3 residues past where the read stops, is filled in from the germline J gene. The CDR3 loop spans 12 amino acids. Germline CDR1 is PRHDT and CDR2 is FYEKMQ (reference sequence). CVID and control samples used equivalent genomic DNA input. Clones were read by immunoSEQ multiplex PCR, and TCRdb kept only the in-frame ones, dropping some. The sample contains tens of thousands of clones, none occurring once; about 1.8% lies in the top ten. Sequencing input: peripheral blood mononuclear cells. The V and J genes are TRBV13 and TRBJ1-2; unclear D gene. The source is a person between 18 and 75 years old in good health. The CDR3 sequence is CASSLAGKDYTF. Incomplete CDR3 DNA: TGTGCCAGCAGCCTGGCGGGGAAGGAC.